This T cell receptor (beta chain) derives from a study of cytomegalovirus exposure and HLA in healthy donors. Notes on the study in general: It was reportedly the case that the classifier diagnosed cytomegalovirus status with high specificity and sensitivity.

The CDR3 runs to 16 residues. V gave up 0 bases and J gave up 5 bases, with 16 bases separating them. Germline V lookup: CDR1 MNHEY, CDR2 SMNVEV (reference sequence). This clone appeared once. Antigen: not known. The repertoire was sequenced with immunoSEQ multiplex PCR; TCRdb's copy has only in-frame clones and lacks some. Here the sample spans about 360,000 clones, 86% being singletons. The rearrangement uses TRBV27 and TRBJ1-2; D possibly corresponds to TRBD1 (6 bases). The sample consisted of PBMCs. The receptor's source is a woman between 18 and 29 years old in good health and CMV-seronegative. CDR3 sequence: CASSLSRGGPGYGYTF. CDR3 DNA: TGTGCCAGCAGTTTATCGAGGGGGGGTCCGGGATATGGCTACACCTTC.